This T cell receptor (beta chain) was obtained from a study of T-cell reconstitution after alpha-beta-depleted transplantation in children. Whole-study findings and limits: T-cell numbers and diversity, one year after transplant, stemmed largely from T cells that were newly produced.

Unique molecular identifiers were incorporated when the TCRbeta library was constructed. One entry per CDR3 protein, called by TCRdb with MiXCR from the PCR reads. The sample holds approximately 15,000 distinct CDR3 sequences, around 11% seen once. CDR3 length: 13 residues. Germline V lookup: CDR1 MGHRA, CDR2 YSYEKL. The V and J ends lost 4 bases and 9 bases respectively, with 15 bases between them. This clonotype turned up a few times. What it binds is unknown. This TCR came from a boy younger than two who had a stem cell transplant for Wiskott-Aldrich syndrome, so the T cells may come from the graft donor. V is TRBV4-1 and J is TRBJ1-2, with D perhaps matching TRBD1 (5 bases). Here the sequenced sample was PBMCs, mostly from graft donor cells, taken 180 days after TCRalphabeta/CD19-depleted stem cell transplant. The CDR3 DNA reads as TGCGCCAGCAGCCCAGGGACGGGGGTTCGCTACACCTTC. It encodes CASSPGTGVRYTF.